Below, 30 T cell receptor beta chains from the same sample are listed, as sequenced in a study of shared clonotypes between healthy human individuals (dated by TCRdb to about 2020). The library was produced with the immunoSEQ multiplex PCR assay. The immuneACCESS repertoire file appears here via TCRdb, limited to in-frame rearrangements. These files lack a portion of the clones; in checked studies, under half of the deficit traces to unresolved V genes, and the cause of the others is not known. The sample table holds a few million clones, of which 85% to 95% were seen once. Approximately 0.39% of the sample is in the top ten clones. Sequencing input: naive CD4+ T cells from PBMCs. The meaning of the sample's cell subset or site label: CD45RA+ positively selected. These receptors came from a man aged 18 to 35 in good health. Some clones in this sample may be carry-over from other donors' samples.

The chain employs TRBV5-1 and TRBJ1-1; TRBD1 agrees at 7 bases. J gave up 9 bases and V 4 bases, and 6 bases lay outside the gene matches. The CDR3 length is 12 residues. Germline values: CDR1 SGHRS, CDR2 YFSETQ. The CDR3, as DNA: TGCGCCAGCAGCCCCGACAGGGTAAAAGCTTTCTTT. Encoded protein: CASSPDRVKAFF.

This clone was recorded only once. V gene TRBV14 combines with J gene TRBJ1-4, with 8 bases lining up with TRBD1. V shed 4 bases, J shed 7 bases, and the junction held 8 bases outside the gene matches. This CDR3 region has 15 residues. In germline, CDR1 is SGHDN, CDR2 FVKESK. CDR3: CASSRGQGGGEKLFF. CDR3 bases: TGTGCCAGCAGCCGTGGACAGGGCGGGGGTGAAAAACTGTTTTTT.

This clone has just one count. The chain couples TRBV11-2 to TRBJ1-5; D is uncertain. This CDR3 has 13 residues. Deletions cut 11 bases from V and 0 bases from J, with 11 bases between. The germline V gene has CDR1 SGHAT and CDR2 FQNNGV. CDR3 DNA: TGTGCCGGGCCCGGAAATAGCAATCAGCCCCAGCATTTT. This encodes CAGPGNSNQPQHF.

The V call is TRBV21-1, the J call TRBJ2-3. TRBV21-1 corresponds to a pseudogene. The CDR3 spans 8 residues. The CDR3 region is CASETQYF. The DNA for the CDR3 is TGTGCCAGTGAAACGCAGTATTTT.

This clone was detected a few times. The CDR3 region is CATSRVREGSEKLFF. CDR3 nucleotides: TGTGCCACCAGCAGAGTCAGGGAGGGTAGTGAAAAACTGTTTTTT. The chain uses TRBV15 and TRBJ1-4, with a weak D call TRBD1 (5 bases). CDR1 is LNHNV and CDR2 is YYDKDF in the germline V gene (reference sequence). The CDR3 totals 15 residues. V dropped 1 base and J dropped 7 bases, with 13 bases sitting between them.

The chain carries TRBV5-1 and TRBJ2-3, with D uncertain. The V end was cut by 2 bases, the J end by 7 bases, with 11 bases between. The CDR3 extends over 13 amino acids. CDR1 and CDR2 (germline): SGHRS, YFSETQ. Here the CDR3 DNA reads TGCGCCAGCAGCTTCTACAAACAATATACGCAGTATTTT. Encoded protein: CASSFYKQYTQYF.

This clone was seen more than once but under ten times. The V gene is TRBV11-2, the J gene TRBJ2-7; TRBD1 matches at 9 bases. Germline assignment: CDR1 SGHAT and CDR2 FQNNGV. This CDR3 comprises 15 residues. V trimming: 4 bases; J trimming: 2 bases; junction bases outside the gene matches: 6. CDR3 region: CASSSYRGLAYEQYF. In DNA form, the CDR3 reads TGTGCCAGCAGCTCTTACAGGGGGCTAGCCTACGAGCAGTACTTC.

V gene TRBV29-1 combines with J gene TRBJ2-3; the D call may be TRBD1 or TRBD2 (5 bases each). CDR3 length: 14 residues. Trimming stripped 3 bases from V and 0 bases from J, with 10 bases between. The germline gives CDR1 SQVTM, CDR2 ANQGSEA. The CDR3 nucleotides are TGCAGCGTTGAGAGGGGTTACAGCACAGATACGCAGTATTTT. Its translation is CSVERGYSTDTQYF.

V usage is TRBV4-1 and J usage is TRBJ1-2, with a tentative D call TRBD1 (5 bases). Per germline, CDR1 MGHRA and CDR2 YSYEKL. With 0 bases removed from V and 1 base from J, the gap between germline ends came to 12 bases. The CDR3 is made up of 16 amino acids. CDR3 protein: CASSQDPGGVNYGYTF. The CDR3 DNA reads as TGCGCCAGCAGCCAAGATCCCGGGGGGGTTAACTATGGCTACACCTTC.

Regarding this clone: Distinct nucleotide sequences in the sample also encode this CDR3. This chain joins TRBV7-2 and TRBJ1-2; D perhaps matches TRBD1 (6 bases). The V end lost 1 base, the J end lost 3 bases, and 6 bases lay between the germline ends. CDR3 length: 13 amino acids. Germline V gene sequence: CDR1 SGHTA, CDR2 FQGNSA. The CDR3 reads CASSLDRDYGYTF. In nucleotides, the CDR3 is TGTGCCAGCAGCTTAGACAGGGACTATGGCTACACCTTC.

The chain employs TRBV5-6 and TRBJ1-3; D is possibly TRBD1 (5 bases). V gave up 3 bases and J gave up 2 bases, with 12 bases separating them. The CDR3 runs 15 residues. Germline V gene lookup returns CDR1 SGHDT and CDR2 YYEEEE. The CDR3 sequence is CASSSVQGAGNTIYF. CDR3 DNA sequence: TGTGCCAGCAGCTCGGTTCAGGGTGCTGGAAACACCATATATTTT.

The gene calls are TRBV5-4 and TRBJ1-1; a weak D match, TRBD1 (5 bases). Between the trimmed V and J ends, which lost 2 bases and 5 bases, there was a span of 16 bases. The CDR3 runs 15 residues. Germline assignment: CDR1 SGHNT and CDR2 YYREEE (reference sequence). The CDR3 region is CASSFAGTLRTEAFF. DNA for the CDR3: TGTGCCAGCAGCTTTGCTGGGACCCTGAGGACTGAAGCTTTCTTT.

The V call is TRBV29-1, the J call TRBJ2-6; 7 bases map to TRBD1. From germline, CDR1 is SQVTM and CDR2 ANQGSEA. Trimming removed 6 bases from V and 4 bases from J; junction bases left unmatched: 6. The CDR3 loop spans 14 amino acids. The CDR3 nucleotides read TGCAGCGTCTTCACAGGGGCCGGGGCCAACGTCCTGACTTTC. Its protein product is CSVFTGAGANVLTF.

V and J are TRBV28 and TRBJ1-5, with D maybe TRBD1 (6 bases). Trimming pared 2 bases from V and 3 bases from J, leaving 11 bases between. Germline loops: CDR1 MDHEN, CDR2 SYDVKM. The CDR3 is 15 residues long. CDR3 in DNA: TGTGCCAGCAGTTTAATGGGGGCGTCCAATCAGCCCCAGCATTTT. Its protein product is CASSLMGASNQPQHF.

The count of this clone is one. The chain has TRBV14 and TRBJ2-3, with 11 bases that match TRBD2. V lost 5 bases and J lost 11; bases outside the gene matches: 6. The CDR3 is 13 residues long. Germline values: CDR1 SGHDN, CDR2 FVKESK. In nucleotides, the CDR3 is TGTGCCAGCAGCTCCCGACTAGCGGGAAGGCAGTATTTT. This gives the protein CASSSRLAGRQYF.

The V and J genes are TRBV5-1 and TRBJ2-2; D not certain. V lost 0 bases to trimming and J lost 4 bases, with 13 bases between them. Germline values: CDR1 SGHRS, CDR2 YFSETQ. CDR3 size: 16 residues. CDR3 region: CASSLVGLSGTGELFF. The CDR3 DNA follows: TGCGCCAGCAGCTTGGTAGGTCTTTCGGGCACCGGGGAGCTGTTTTTT.

The chain is built from TRBV6-5 and TRBJ1-4; TRBD1 might be the D (6 bases). CDR3 length equals 13 residues. CDR1 is MNHEY, CDR2 SVGAGI, per germline. Trimming left V 6 bases short and J 7 bases short, with 12 bases between. CDR3 residues: CASSRGAVEKLFF. CDR3 nucleotide sequence: TGTGCCAGCAGCCGGGGGGCAGTTGAAAAACTGTTTTTT.

The chain couples TRBV29-1 to TRBJ2-3; 8 positions match TRBD2. This CDR3 region has 13 residues. J was trimmed by 0 bases and V by 7 bases; bases with no gene match: 3. Germline loops: CDR1 SQVTM, CDR2 ANQGSEA. The CDR3 bases are TGCAGCGCACTAGCGGACAGCACAGATACGCAGTATTTT. Its translation is CSALADSTDTQYF.

The V and J genes are TRBV27 and TRBJ1-2; weak D call: TRBD1 (5 bases). Trimming left V 6 bases short and J 7 bases short, with 21 bases between. Germline V gene lookup returns CDR1 MNHEY and CDR2 SMNVEV (reference sequence). The CDR3 consists of 15 residues. CDR3: CASRTRPGSFGGYTF. The CDR3 DNA sequence: TGTGCCAGCAGAACCCGGCCAGGGAGTTTTGGTGGCTACACCTTC.

The chain combines TRBV14 with TRBJ1-1, with 7 bases matching TRBD1. Looked up from germline, CDR1 is SGHDN and CDR2 is FVKESK. The CDR3 spans 17 residues. V shed 4 bases and J 4 bases; nucleotides not matched to a gene: 15. In DNA, the CDR3 is TGTGCCAGCAGCCTCGAATCCCTGACAGGGAGGAGCACTGAAGCTTTCTTT. Residues: CASSLESLTGRSTEAFF. The full variable domain, with the rest looked up from reference TRBV14 and TRBJ1-1, is EAGVTQFPSHSVIEKGQTVTLRCDPISGHDNLYWYRRVMGKEIKFLLHFVKESKQDESGMPNNRFLAERTGGTYSTLKVQPAELEDSGVYFCASSLESLTGRSTEAFFGQGTRLTVV.

This clone was detected only once. The rearrangement links TRBV18 to TRBJ1-5; 7 bases agree with TRBD1. The CDR3 extends over 16 amino acids. V gave up 2 bases and J gave up 0 bases; unmatched junction bases: 4. Germline V gene data show CDR1 as KGHSH and CDR2 as LQKENI. The CDR3 DNA reads TGTGCCAGCTCACCAAGACAGGGAAATAGCAATCAGCCCCAGCATTTT. Protein sequence: CASSPRQGNSNQPQHF.

A word on this clone: This CDR3 is also generated by other DNA sequences in the sample. This chain connects TRBV13 to TRBJ1-5; D is unresolved. The germline V and J ends were trimmed by 0 bases and 6 bases, with 3 bases remaining between them. The CDR3 totals 12 residues. CDR1 is PRHDT, CDR2 FYEKMQ, per germline (reference sequence). CDR3 nucleotide sequence: TGTGCCAGCAGCTTAGGTCGTCAGCCCCAGCATTTT. It specifies CASSLGRQPQHF.

This clone is a singleton in its sample. CDR3 protein: CSVLPDRSYEQYF. The CDR3 bases are TGCAGCGTATTGCCGGACCGATCCTACGAGCAGTACTTC. The rearrangement joins TRBV29-1 to TRBJ2-7; no clear D gene. The V end was cut by 6 bases, the J end by 1 base, with 13 bases between. The CDR3 runs 13 residues. Per germline, CDR1 SQVTM and CDR2 ANQGSEA.

The chain has TRBV6-6 and TRBJ2-2; no clear D gene. The CDR3 is made up of 16 amino acids. The V gene lost 6 bases and the J gene lost 0 bases, with 14 bases spanning the gap. The V gene's germline CDR1 is MNHNY and CDR2 SVGAGI (reference sequence). The CDR3 loop is CASSRVSSANTGELFF. CDR3 DNA: TGTGCCAGCAGCCGCGTATCCTCGGCGAACACCGGGGAGCTGTTTTTT.

The genes are TRBV5-6 and TRBJ2-5; perhaps TRBD2 as D (6 bases). Germline V lookup: CDR1 SGHDT, CDR2 YYEEEE. Trimming stripped 4 bases from V and 13 bases from J, with 20 bases between. The CDR3 is 13 residues long. CDR3 residues: CASSPHRESWAYF. DNA for the CDR3: TGTGCCAGCAGCCCCCACCGGGAGAGCTGGGCGTACTTC.

This chain links TRBV18 with TRBJ1-2, with D tentatively TRBD1 (6 bases). Germline V gene sequence: CDR1 KGHSH, CDR2 LQKENI. V gave up 2 bases and J gave up 5 bases, with 12 bases separating them. This CDR3 is 14 amino acids long. CDR3 in DNA: TGTGCCAGCTCACCAGGACAGACCGATTATGGCTACACCTTC. Its translation is CASSPGQTDYGYTF.

This clone has just a few counts. The chain uses TRBV10-2 and TRBJ2-2; D ambiguous. V was shortened by 7 bases and J by 7 bases, with 16 bases between the two germline ends. The germline V gene encodes CDR1 WSHSY and CDR2 SAAADI. The CDR3 consists of 14 residues. The CDR3 protein is CASIYETSSGELFF. As DNA, the CDR3 is TGCGCCAGCATTTATGAGACATCAAGCGGGGAGCTGTTTTTT.

Remarks on this clone: The same CDR3 is also encoded by other DNA sequences in this sample. V is TRBV5-4 and J is TRBJ2-7; possibly TRBD1 for D (6 bases). The germline gives CDR1 SGHNT, CDR2 YYREEE (reference sequence). This CDR3 is built from 13 residues. The V end was cut by 4 bases, the J end by 1 base, with 9 bases between. CDR3 bases: TGTGCCAGCAGCCAAGGACAGTCCTACGAGCAGTACTTC. Protein sequence: CASSQGQSYEQYF.

The rearrangement joins TRBV9 to TRBJ2-5; D assignment may be TRBD1 or TRBD2 (5 bases each). From germline, CDR1 is SGDLS and CDR2 YYNGEE. The CDR3 covers 15 residues. V lost 0 bases to trimming and J lost 5 bases, with 14 bases between them. In DNA form, the CDR3 reads TGTGCCAGCAGCGTAGACGGCCGATGGGGGGAGACCCAGTACTTC. This gives the protein CASSVDGRWGETQYF.

This clone was seen a single time. This CDR3 is also generated by other DNA sequences in the sample. The chain recombines TRBV9 with TRBJ2-5, with TRBD1 matching 9 bases. Germline CDR1 and CDR2: SGDLS and YYNGEE. Trimming cost V 0 bases and J 1 base; bases outside gene matches: 1. The CDR3 is 15 residues long. CDR3 loop: CASSVEDRGQETQYF. The CDR3 coding sequence is TGTGCCAGCAGCGTAGAGGACAGGGGCCAAGAGACCCAGTACTTC.